The sequence of this TCR beta chain was determined in a study of shared clonotypes between healthy human individuals. V was clipped by 8 bases and J by 6 bases, with 11 bases between them. From germline, CDR1 is MNHNY and CDR2 SVGAGI (reference sequence). CDR3 length: 12 amino acids. Donors comprised healthy HIV-negative adults lacking recent acute infections or vaccinations. TCRdb's table, derived via immunoSEQ multiplex PCR, lists solely in-frame clones and lacks some. The repertoire holds about 2.4 million clones, with over 85% as singletons. This sequence was found in a man aged 18 to 30 in good health. Some clones in this sample may be carry-over from other donors' samples. The chain recombines TRBV6-6 with TRBJ2-4; perhaps TRBD1 as D (5 bases). Sequenced: naive CD4+ T cells from PBMCs. Specified subset: CD45RA+ positively selected. Written as DNA, the CDR3 is TGTGCCAGCTCAGACAGACTAAACATTCAGTACTTC. Encoded protein: CASSDRLNIQYF.